This T cell receptor beta chain was recorded in a study of identical twins. Study results and caveats: Less excess twin sharing appeared in beta out-of-frame sequences.

To note about this clonotype: Its antigen is not known.

TCRdb re-analysed the 5' RACE reads in MiXCR, keeping a single row per CDR3 protein. This sample yields over 600,000 distinct CDR3 sequences, of which about 20% are seen a single time; about 4.5% belongs to the top ten. Trimming took 1 base from V and 4 from J, leaving 28 bases between them. Germline CDR1 and CDR2: DFQATT and SNEGSKA (reference sequence). The CDR3 has 19 residues. The same specimen was also included in a second study, on T cells expressing NK-cell markers. That publication notes: With respect to HCMV, seven of the eight sequenced donors were seropositive, and one was seronegative. The sorts in several experiments were restricted to alpha-beta TCR T cells by an anti-gamma-delta TCR antibody. Of the CD8+ T cells in five or six donors, roughly 1.0-7.5% belonged to dominant NKG2C+ clonotypes.

V and J are TRBV20-1 and TRBJ1-2; unclear D gene. The TCR was taken from a young woman in good health. The sample comprised PBMCs. CDR3 sequence (DNA): TGCAGTGCTAGAGTGGATTCGGAGGTTATGATGGGTAGTGGCTATGGCTACACCTTC. Its translation: CSARVDSEVMMGSGYGYTF.